This T cell receptor beta chain was sequenced during a study of T cells in Graves' hyperthyroidism and ophthalmopathy. Study-level findings and limits: A model of 13 V-J pairs discriminated ophthalmopathy from stable hyperthyroidism.

This CDR3 is 15 amino acids long. Trimming removed 6 bases from V and 6 bases from J; junction bases left unmatched: 14. CDR1 and CDR2 (germline): DFQATT, SNEGSKA (reference sequence). In this sample, this clonotype turned up many times. No antigen is known for it. In the ophthalmopathy cohort, Clinical Activity Score was at least 3, NOSPECS grade at least 4, and duration under 3 months. Pregnant or lactating patients were excluded, as were those with uncontrolled infection or other autoimmune disease. Fresh peripheral blood, around 9.3 ml of it, supplied the PBMCs. TCR beta CDR3 regions were amplified from RNA transcripts. HTBI primers were employed in a first-round RT-PCR of the TCR CDR3. TCRdb fed the multiplex PCR reads into MiXCR, producing one record per CDR3 protein. Here the sample spans around 250,000 distinct CDR3 sequences, approximately 16% being singletons.

The rearrangement uses TRBV20-1 and TRBJ2-4; TRBD1 aligns across 7 bases. The sample comprised blood. This receptor was identified in a woman between 18 and 29 years old with Graves' ophthalmopathy. The CDR3 nucleotides read TGCAGTGCCCCGTGGGGCAGGGGGTTGGGAAACATTCAGTACTTC. It specifies CSAPWGRGLGNIQYF.